A single sample gave rise to the 27 T cell receptor beta chains below, sequenced in a study of CD8 T cells in Susac syndrome. Reverse transcription of about 0.5 to 1 ug RNA was carried out with random hexamers. In TCRdb, the immunoSEQ multiplex PCR reads were re-called with MiXCR into one record per CDR3 protein. The sample has 150,000 to 180,000 distinct CDR3 sequences, 95% to 96% seen once. The sequencing sample was made of CD8+ T cells from PBMCs. The receptor set was obtained from a human donor with multiple sclerosis.

The chain employs TRBV19 and TRBJ1-1; 7 bases fit TRBD1. The CDR3 is made up of 14 amino acids. The ends lost 4 bases at V and 4 bases at J; junction bases unmatched: 6. Germline V CDR1 and CDR2: LNHDA, SQIVND (reference sequence). The CDR3 DNA sequence: TGTGCCAGTAGTAACAGGGGCCCTCGCACTGAAGCTTTCTTT. Translation: CASSNRGPRTEAFF. The full variable domain, completed using reference TRBV19 and TRBJ1-1, is DGGITQSPKYLFRKEGQNVTLSCEQNLNHDAMYWYRQDPGQGLRLIYYSQIVNDFQKGDIAEGYSVSREKKESFPLTVTSAQKNPTAFYLCASSNRGPRTEAFFGQGTRLTVV.

V is TRBV12-5 and J is TRBJ2-7, with D possibly TRBD2 on 5 matching bases. Between the trimmed V and J ends, which lost 4 bases and 4 bases, there was a span of 8 bases. The CDR3 runs to 12 residues. CDR1 is LGHNT, CDR2 FRNRAP, per germline. The CDR3 loop is CASGYGIYEQYV. Here the CDR3 DNA reads TGTGCTAGTGGTTACGGGATTTACGAGCAGTACGTC.

The J gene is TRBJ2-2, the V gene TRBV30; D ambiguous. CDR1 is GTSNPN, CDR2 SVGIG, per germline (reference sequence). The CDR3 consists of 13 residues. Trimming stripped 5 bases from V and 4 bases from J, with 11 bases between. The CDR3 DNA is TGTGCCTGGGAAAGCGTCGGCACCGGGGAGCTGTTTTTT. This gives the protein CAWESVGTGELFF.

The chain joins TRBV7-8 to TRBJ2-5, with D perhaps being TRBD1 or TRBD2 (5 bases each). The V and J ends lost 1 base and 3 bases respectively, with 12 bases between them. This CDR3 is built from 15 residues. The germline V gene encodes CDR1 SGHVS and CDR2 FQNEAQ. CDR3 loop: CASSLETGTKETQYF. The CDR3 coding sequence is TGTGCCAGCAGCTTAGAAACCGGGACGAAAGAGACCCAGTACTTC.

The CDR3, as DNA: TGTGCCAGCAGTGAATCCGGGACAGGGAACCAAGAGACCCAGTACTTC. Translating it yields CASSESGTGNQETQYF. The rearrangement joins TRBV25-1 to TRBJ2-5; 9 bases line up with TRBD1. The junction had 3 bases not matched to a gene; V was cut back by 1 base and J by 0 bases. Germline V gene lookup returns CDR1 MGHDK and CDR2 SYGVNS. This CDR3 is built from 16 residues.

This clonotype was counted once. V and J are TRBV19 and TRBJ1-5; D remains ambiguous. The CDR3 covers 15 residues. V lost 4 bases and J lost 1, with 11 bases in between. Per germline, CDR1 LNHDA and CDR2 SQIVND (reference sequence). The CDR3 DNA is TGTGCCAGTAGTACCCTCGGAATCAGCAATCAGCCCCAGCATTTT. It specifies CASSTLGISNQPQHF. The full variable domain, rest sourced from reference TRBV19 and TRBJ1-5, is DGGITQSPKYLFRKEGQNVTLSCEQNLNHDAMYWYRQDPGQGLRLIYYSQIVNDFQKGDIAEGYSVSREKKESFPLTVTSAQKNPTAFYLCASSTLGISNQPQHFGDGTRLSIL.

The chain recombines TRBV5-6 with TRBJ1-5; D not certain. Germline CDR1 SGHDT, CDR2 YYEEEE. This CDR3 contains 14 residues. The V and J ends lost 1 base and 4 bases respectively, with 9 bases between them. In DNA, the CDR3 is TGTGCCAGCAGCTTGTTGGCGGGGAATCAGCCCCAGCATTTT. Protein: CASSLLAGNQPQHF.

This chain joins TRBV15 and TRBJ2-7; 8 bases line up with TRBD1. The CDR3 runs 15 residues. J was trimmed by 2 bases and V by 1 base; bases with no gene match: 4. Germline lookup yields CDR1 LNHNV and CDR2 YYDKDF (reference sequence). The CDR3 is CATSRGDRPPYEQYF. CDR3 in DNA: TGTGCCACCAGCAGAGGGGACAGGCCGCCCTACGAGCAGTACTTC.

The J gene is TRBJ2-1, the V gene TRBV20-1, with no clear D. V was pared by 1 base and J by 10 bases, with 17 bases between. The CDR3 extends over 14 amino acids. CDR1 and CDR2 (germline): DFQATT, SNEGSKA (reference sequence). The DNA of the CDR3 is TGCAGTGCTAGAGGTAGAGACCTAATCCACGAGCAGTTCTTC. It codes for CSARGRDLIHEQFF.

The chain carries TRBV29-1 and TRBJ2-5, with TRBD2 matching 14 bases. Looked up from germline, CDR1 is SQVTM and CDR2 is ANQGSEA. With V trimmed by 1 base and J by 3 bases, 4 bases remained unmatched. CDR3 length: 16 residues. The CDR3 region is CSVEGTSGGWEETQYF. CDR3 coding DNA: TGCAGCGTTGAAGGGACTAGCGGGGGGTGGGAAGAGACCCAGTACTTC. Looking up the rest from reference TRBV29-1 and TRBJ2-5 gives the full variable domain: SAVISQKPSRDICQRGTSLTIQCQVDSQVTMMFWYRQQPGQSLTLIATANQGSEATYESGFVIDKFPISRPNLTFSTLTVSNMSPEDSSIYLCSVEGTSGGWEETQYFGPGTRLLVL.

This clonotype has only one observation. This chain links TRBV20-1 with TRBJ1-1; 7 bases match TRBD1. V was pared by 2 bases and J by 1 base, with 1 base of the junction left unmatched. The V gene's germline CDR1 is DFQATT and CDR2 SNEGSKA (reference sequence). The CDR3 contains 13 residues. The CDR3 reads CSARNRGNTEAFF. The CDR3 nucleotides are TGCAGTGCTAGAAACAGGGGGAACACTGAAGCTTTCTTT.

The rearrangement uses TRBV7-9 and TRBJ2-3; 9 bases fit TRBD1. V dropped 8 bases and J dropped 6; count of bases not matched to a gene: 3. The CDR3 is 12 residues long. Germline CDR1 reads SEHNR; CDR2 reads FQNEAQ (reference sequence). The CDR3 here is CASQTGGDTQYF. DNA of the CDR3: TGTGCCAGCCAGACAGGGGGGGATACGCAGTATTTT.

The chain recombines TRBV30 with TRBJ1-2; possible D gene TRBD1, 6 bases. CDR1 is GTSNPN and CDR2 is SVGIG in the germline V gene (reference sequence). This CDR3 has 9 amino acids. Trimming took off 8 bases at V and 8 bases at J, with 9 bases between the two ends. In DNA form, the CDR3 reads TGTGCCGGGGGCGAGGGCTACACCTTC. Its protein is CAGGEGYTF.

The V gene is TRBV7-9, the J gene TRBJ2-4; 9 bases line up with TRBD1. The junction had 6 bases not matched to a gene; V was cut back by 5 bases and J by 1 base. Germline lookup yields CDR1 SEHNR and CDR2 FQNEAQ (reference sequence). CDR3 length: 16 residues. The CDR3 coding sequence is TGTGCCAGCAGCCCTCGACAGGGGGAGGCCAAAAACATTCAGTACTTC. Its translation is CASSPRQGEAKNIQYF.

The rearrangement links TRBV15 to TRBJ1-4; 10 positions match TRBD1. Trimming at V came to 1 base and at J to 4 bases, leaving 6 bases not matched to a gene. The length of the CDR3 is 17 residues. Germline CDR1 is LNHNV and CDR2 is YYDKDF (reference sequence). CDR3 sequence (DNA): TGTGCCACCAGCAGAGCGGGACAGGGGCATCTTAATGAAAAACTGTTTTTT. It encodes CATSRAGQGHLNEKLFF.

The chain uses TRBV7-3 and TRBJ1-2, with 9 bases identical to TRBD1. The CDR3 spans 14 residues. J gave up 7 bases and V 0 bases, and 3 bases lay outside the gene matches. The germline V gene encodes CDR1 SGHTA and CDR2 FQGTGA. The CDR3 reads CASSLTGQGGGYTF. The CDR3 DNA is TGTGCCAGCAGCTTAACGGGACAGGGCGGTGGCTACACCTTC.

This chain connects TRBV2 to TRBJ2-5, with TRBD1 matching 7 bases. This CDR3 contains 15 residues. J was trimmed by 4 bases and V by 1 base; bases with no gene match: 6. Germline CDR1 and CDR2: SNHLY and FYNNEI. The CDR3 DNA reads TGTGCCAGCAGTGAAGGGACTGCAGGGGGAGAGACCCAGTACTTC. It codes for CASSEGTAGGETQYF.

The chain joins TRBV20-1 to TRBJ2-1; D call uncertain. This CDR3 has 13 amino acids. Germline V CDR1 and CDR2: DFQATT, SNEGSKA (reference sequence). Trimming pared 3 bases from V and 2 bases from J, leaving 8 bases between. CDR3 nucleotides: TGCAGTGCTAGGGATCCGACCTACAATGAGCAGTTCTTC. Translating gives CSARDPTYNEQFF.

There are a few counts of this clonotype. This chain connects TRBV6-5 to TRBJ2-7; D remains unclear. Per the germline V gene, CDR1 is MNHEY and CDR2 is SVGAGI. This CDR3 comprises 13 residues. The V and J ends lost 0 bases and 0 bases respectively, with 3 bases between them. CDR3 sequence: CASSYSDSYEQYF. Written as DNA, the CDR3 is TGTGCCAGCAGTTACTCCGACTCCTACGAGCAGTACTTC.

The gene calls are TRBV18 and TRBJ2-5; the D is unclear. This CDR3 is 14 amino acids long. The ends were cut back, 3 bases at V and 2 bases at J, with 10 bases in the middle. The germline V gene has CDR1 KGHSH and CDR2 LQKENI. CDR3 coding DNA: TGTGCCAGCTCACCGTATCTGGGTCAAGAGACCCAGTACTTC. Its translation: CASSPYLGQETQYF. Together with reference TRBV18 and TRBJ2-5, the CDR3 gives the full variable domain: NAGVMQNPRHLVRRRGQEARLRCSPMKGHSHVYWYRQLPEEGLKFMVYLQKENIIDESGMPKERFSAEFPKEGPSILRIQQVVRGDSAAYFCASSPYLGQETQYFGPGTRLLVL.

J is TRBJ1-1 and V is TRBV30; a possible D gene is TRBD1 (6 bases). Germline loops: CDR1 GTSNPN, CDR2 SVGIG (reference sequence). The CDR3 covers 14 residues. V lost 0 bases, J lost 0 bases, and 8 bases lay in between. As DNA, the CDR3 is TGTGCCTGGAGTGTACCAGGGGTGAACACTGAAGCTTTCTTT. It yields the protein CAWSVPGVNTEAFF.

The chain combines TRBV27 with TRBJ2-5; perhaps TRBD2 as D (5 bases). Germline lookup yields CDR1 MNHEY and CDR2 SMNVEV (reference sequence). This CDR3 comprises 13 residues. With 5 bases removed from V and 5 bases from J, the gap between germline ends came to 12 bases. The CDR3 is CASSPGPGETQYF. CDR3 DNA sequence: TGTGCCAGCAGTCCTGGTCCGGGGGAGACCCAGTACTTC.

This chain uses TRBV29-1 with TRBJ2-2; D is ambiguous. CDR1 and CDR2 (germline): SQVTM, ANQGSEA. This CDR3 has 12 amino acids. The V and J ends lost 7 bases and 6 bases respectively, with 12 bases between them. CDR3 protein: CSARGSAGELFF. CDR3 in DNA: TGCAGCGCCCGAGGATCTGCCGGGGAGCTGTTTTTT.

The chain recombines TRBV15 with TRBJ2-7; 7 nucleotides agree with TRBD2. The CDR3 consists of 15 residues. The J segment lost 2 bases and the V segment lost 5 bases, leaving 9 bases of the junction unmatched. Germline V gives CDR1 LNHNV, CDR2 YYDKDF (reference sequence). The CDR3 DNA follows: TGTGCCACCAGCTACCTGGGAGGGAGGGCCTACGAGCAGTACTTC. Translation: CATSYLGGRAYEQYF.

The chain carries TRBV19 and TRBJ1-1; D call uncertain. Germline V gene lookup returns CDR1 LNHDA and CDR2 SQIVND (reference sequence). CDR3 size: 14 residues. Trimming stripped 3 bases from V and 1 base from J, with 9 bases between. CDR3 in DNA: TGTGCCAGTAGTATTATTAAGGGGAACACTGAAGCTTTCTTT. Its translation is CASSIIKGNTEAFF.

J is TRBJ2-3 and V is TRBV27; 10 bases fit TRBD2. V lost 9 bases and J lost 6; bases outside the gene matches: 12. The length of the CDR3 is 15 residues. CDR1 is MNHEY and CDR2 is SMNVEV in the germline V gene (reference sequence). This chain's CDR3 is CASRLAGAPLDTQYF. CDR3 nucleotide sequence: TGTGCCAGTAGGCTAGCGGGGGCCCCGTTGGATACGCAGTATTTT.

The chain links TRBV6-5 to TRBJ2-1, with D possibly being TRBD2 (5 bases). CDR3 length: 13 residues. CDR1 and CDR2 from the germline V gene are MNHEY and SVGAGI. Between the trimmed V and J ends, which lost 2 bases and 7 bases, there was a span of 9 bases. The CDR3 spells CASSYNSGNEQFF. The CDR3 DNA reads TGTGCCAGCAGTTACAACTCGGGAAATGAGCAGTTCTTC.